Following are 4 T cell receptor beta chains from one sample sequenced in a study of OX40 agonist ivuxolimab in advanced cancers. Only in-frame clones appear in the TCRdb table, and some are missing; sequencing was by immunoSEQ multiplex PCR. The sample shows around 120,000 clones, roughly nine tenths of them seen only once. This sample comprised CD4+ or CD8+ T cells sorted from blood, obtained in a trial of the OX40 agonist ivuxolimab. Receptors were obtained from an adult with an advanced solid tumor such as melanoma, head and neck, liver or kidney cancer.

This chain joins TRBV7-2 and TRBJ2-5; TRBD1 matches at 8 bases. Germline CDR1 SGHTA, CDR2 FQGNSA. V gave up 5 bases and J gave up 1 base; unmatched junction bases: 0. CDR3 length: 13 residues. This chain's CDR3 is CASSQGAQETQYF. The CDR3 region has the DNA TGTGCCAGCAGCCAGGGGGCCCAAGAGACCCAGTACTTC.

The chain couples TRBV7-9 to TRBJ2-1, with 7 bases lining up with TRBD1. V shed 5 bases and J 3 bases; nucleotides not matched to a gene: 10. Germline loops: CDR1 SEHNR, CDR2 FQNEAQ (reference sequence). This CDR3 has 16 residues. The DNA for the CDR3 is TGTGCCAGCAGCCTCACAGGGGAGTATTTCTACAATGAGCAGTTCTTC. It specifies CASSLTGEYFYNEQFF.

The rearrangement joins TRBV7-2 to TRBJ1-1; D is unclear. Between the trimmed V and J ends, which lost 1 base and 11 bases, there was a span of 17 bases. CDR3 length: 14 amino acids. In germline, CDR1 is SGHTA, CDR2 FQGNSA. CDR3 DNA sequence: TGTGCCAGCAGCTTAGTCTCCAGGCCTATAGGGGCTTTCTTT. Protein sequence: CASSLVSRPIGAFF.

The count of this clone is one. This chain connects TRBV5-1 to TRBJ1-3; 7 nucleotides agree with TRBD1. The CDR3 sequence is 15 residues long. The germline CDR1 and CDR2 sequences are SGHRS and YFSETQ. The V gene end was trimmed by 3 bases and the J gene end by 4 bases; junction bases not matched to a gene: 7. CDR3 region: CASSSTGSSGNTIYF. The CDR3 DNA follows: TGCGCCAGCAGCTCGACAGGGTCTTCCGGAAACACCATATATTTT. Full variable domain (remainder filled in from reference TRBV5-1 and TRBJ1-3): KAGVTQTPRYLIKTRGQQVTLSCSPISGHRSVSWYQQTPGQGLQFLFEYFSETQRNKGNFPGRFSGRQFSNSRSEMNVSTLELGDSALYLCASSSTGSSGNTIYFGEGSWLTVV.